The next 21 T cell receptor beta chains were all read from a single sample in a study of cytomegalovirus exposure and HLA in healthy donors. PCR amplification relied on 60 Vbeta primers (plus 13 Jbeta primers). Method: immunoSEQ multiplex PCR; TCRdb's copy keeps in-frame clones and lacks some. The data hold about 210,000 clones, with 70% to 80% observed a single time. Sequences were obtained from PBMCs. These receptors came from a woman aged 25-40 years in good health and CMV-seropositive.

Comment on this clone: Other nucleotide sequences in the sample specify the same CDR3. J is TRBJ1-1 and V is TRBV19, with D possibly matching TRBD1 (6 bases). CDR3 length equals 13 residues. The V gene lost 6 bases and the J gene lost 0 bases, with 8 bases spanning the gap. Germline CDR1 and CDR2: LNHDA and SQIVND (reference sequence). The CDR3 loop reads CASRDSLNTEAFF. The CDR3 nucleotides read TGTGCCAGTAGGGACAGCCTGAACACTGAAGCTTTCTTT.

V usage is TRBV28 and J usage is TRBJ1-2; no reliable D call. The ends were cut back, 6 bases at V and 8 bases at J, with 16 bases in the middle. This CDR3 has 13 residues. Germline CDR1 and CDR2: MDHEN and SYDVKM. This CDR3 reads CASRTGFLMGYTF. In DNA, the CDR3 is TGTGCCAGCAGGACCGGGTTTTTAATGGGCTACACCTTC.

The V and J genes are TRBV9 and TRBJ2-7, with TRBD2 as a possible D gene (5 bases). The CDR3 length is 15 residues. Trimming pared 0 bases from V and 0 bases from J, leaving 10 bases between. Germline lookup yields CDR1 SGDLS and CDR2 YYNGEE. CDR3 loop: CASSVGGESSYEQYF. The CDR3 nucleotides are TGTGCCAGCAGCGTAGGGGGAGAGAGCTCCTACGAGCAGTACTTC.

The gene calls are TRBV30 and TRBJ2-1, with D tentatively TRBD2 (6 bases). Germline assignment: CDR1 GTSNPN and CDR2 SVGIG (reference sequence). The V end lost 0 bases, the J end lost 8 bases, and 14 bases lay between the germline ends. This CDR3 spans 14 amino acids. The DNA of the CDR3 is TGTGCCTGGAGTGTACTGTCTTCGGGAGATGAGCAGTTCTTC. This encodes CAWSVLSSGDEQFF.

CDR3 sequence (DNA): TGCGCCAGCAGCCCCGACAGGGTAAGGGGCAATCAGCCCCAGCATTTT. This codes for CASSPDRVRGNQPQHF. The rearrangement uses TRBV5-1 and TRBJ1-5; 7 bases match TRBD1. Trimming cost V 4 bases and J 2 bases; bases outside gene matches: 9. There are 16 residues in the CDR3. The germline V gene has CDR1 SGHRS and CDR2 YFSETQ. Drawing the rest from reference TRBV5-1 and TRBJ1-5, the complete variable domain is KAGVTQTPRYLIKTRGQQVTLSCSPISGHRSVSWYQQTPGQGLQFLFEYFSETQRNKGNFPGRFSGRQFSNSRSEMNVSTLELGDSALYLCASSPDRVRGNQPQHFGDGTRLSIL.

This clone was observed a handful of times. The chain joins TRBV4-2 to TRBJ2-2; 7 bases map to TRBD1. The V and J ends lost 5 bases and 4 bases, in that order; junction bases with no gene match: 4. The CDR3 is made up of 14 amino acids. Germline CDR1 reads LGHNA; CDR2 reads YNFKEQ. CDR3 DNA: TGTGCCAGCAGCTCACAGGGGCGCACCGGGGAGCTGTTTTTT. This gives the protein CASSSQGRTGELFF.

The CDR3 loop reads CASSPTRTGYTDTQYF. CDR3 nucleotides: TGTGCCAGCAGTCCAACGAGGACAGGGTATACAGATACGCAGTATTTT. The chain combines TRBV25-1 with TRBJ2-3; 8 bases are shared with TRBD1. The CDR3 is 16 amino acids. Germline loops: CDR1 MGHDK, CDR2 SYGVNS. The V gene end was trimmed by 5 bases and the J gene end by 3 bases; junction bases not matched to a gene: 10.

The V call is TRBV4-1, the J call TRBJ2-4; TRBD2 might be the D (5 bases). CDR3 length: 16 amino acids. Germline V lookup: CDR1 MGHRA, CDR2 YSYEKL. Trimming removed 3 bases from V and 0 bases from J, with 12 bases in between. The CDR3: CASSHSEGVAKNIQYF. CDR3 nucleotides: TGCGCCAGCAGCCATTCCGAGGGAGTAGCCAAAAACATTCAGTACTTC.

This chain joins TRBV7-9 and TRBJ2-3, with 8 bases aligning to TRBD1. With V trimmed by 6 bases and J by 1 base, 12 bases remained unmatched. The germline CDR1 and CDR2 sequences are SEHNR and FQNEAQ (reference sequence). The CDR3 sequence is 17 residues long. The CDR3 bases are TGTGCCAGCAGTCGACAGGGGTTGAACTCTGGCACAGATACGCAGTATTTT. The encoded protein is CASSRQGLNSGTDTQYF.

This clone was detected only a few times. V gene TRBV29-1 combines with J gene TRBJ2-5, with 10 positions matching TRBD1. Near its end, the DNA agrees better with TRBJ2-7, so the J call may be wrong. The CDR3 contains 14 residues. Germline CDR1 reads SQVTM; CDR2 reads ANQGSEA. The CDR3 loop reads CSALPGQGSYEQYF. The DNA of the CDR3 is TGCAGCGCCTTGCCGGGACAGGGGTCTTACGAGCAGTACTTC.

CDR3 nucleotide sequence: TGTGCCAGCAGCTTAGAGGTTAACAGGCCGGAGACCCAGTACTTC. This translates into CASSLEVNRPETQYF. This rearrangement joins TRBV7-2 to TRBJ2-5, with D maybe TRBD1 (5 bases). V was shortened by 1 base and J by 5 bases, with 14 bases between the two germline ends. The CDR3 loop spans 15 amino acids. CDR1 and CDR2 from the germline V gene are SGHTA and FQGNSA.

This clone was picked up one time. The chain uses TRBV15 and TRBJ1-4, with D maybe TRBD1 (5 bases). Trimming took off 5 bases at V and 7 bases at J, with 17 bases between the two ends. Germline CDR1 and CDR2: LNHNV and YYDKDF (reference sequence). CDR3 length: 15 residues. The CDR3 loop is CATSGSREGSEKLFF. CDR3 sequence (DNA): TGTGCCACCAGCGGCTCCCGGGAGGGGAGTGAAAAACTGTTTTTT.

In this sample, this clone turned up a few times. The gene calls are TRBV9 and TRBJ1-5; no firm D call. The length of the CDR3 is 15 residues. Germline assignment: CDR1 SGDLS and CDR2 YYNGEE. The V and J ends lost 3 bases and 1 base respectively, with 11 bases between them. CDR3 DNA: TGTGCCAGCAGCGAGGGAGCATGGAGCAATCAGCCCCAGCATTTT. Translated: CASSEGAWSNQPQHF.

Here the CDR3 reads CASSVGLINEQFF. In DNA form, the CDR3 reads TGCGCCAGCAGCGTGGGACTAATCAATGAGCAGTTCTTC. This chain joins TRBV5-1 and TRBJ2-1; TRBD2 matches at 7 bases. CDR3 size: 13 residues. After removal of 4 bases from V and 6 bases from J, the junction contained 4 bases not matched to a gene. Germline loops: CDR1 SGHRS, CDR2 YFSETQ.

The chain couples TRBV4-1 to TRBJ2-2; D is uncertain. CDR3 length: 13 amino acids. Germline values: CDR1 MGHRA, CDR2 YSYEKL. The V end was cut by 2 bases, the J end by 1 base, with 2 bases between. The DNA of the CDR3 is TGCGCCAGCAGCCAACGGAACACCGGGGAGCTGTTTTTT. It encodes CASSQRNTGELFF.

The gene calls are TRBV7-2 and TRBJ2-5, with 7 bases matching TRBD2. Germline loops: CDR1 SGHTA, CDR2 FQGNSA. J lost 4 bases, V lost 4 bases, and 0 bases had no gene match. CDR3 length: 12 amino acids. CDR3 amino acids: CASSWGGETQYF. The CDR3 DNA is TGTGCCAGCAGCTGGGGGGGAGAGACCCAGTACTTC.

The V and J genes are TRBV30 and TRBJ2-2, with D maybe TRBD1 (6 bases). Trimming took 4 bases from V and 2 from J, leaving 11 bases between them. The CDR3 is 14 residues long. Germline V gene sequence: CDR1 GTSNPN, CDR2 SVGIG (reference sequence). CDR3 residues: CAWTRTANTGELFF. DNA for the CDR3: TGTGCCTGGACGAGGACAGCCAACACCGGGGAGCTGTTTTTT. The complete variable domain, with remaining parts taken from reference TRBV30 and TRBJ2-2, reads SQTIHQWPATLVQPVGSPLSLECTVEGTSNPNLYWYRQAAGRGLQLLFYSVGIGQISSEVPQNLSASRPQDRQFILSSKKLLLSDSGFYLCAWTRTANTGELFFGEGSRLTVL.

The chain recombines TRBV5-4 with TRBJ2-5, with TRBD2 matching over 8 bases. The CDR3 covers 14 residues. V trimming: 0 bases; J trimming: 9 bases; junction bases outside the gene matches: 7. Germline CDR1 SGHNT, CDR2 YYREEE (reference sequence). The chain's CDR3 is CASSLAGAGVAQYF. In DNA, the CDR3 is TGTGCCAGCAGCTTGGCCGGAGCGGGGGTGGCCCAGTACTTC.

The gene calls are TRBV30 and TRBJ2-7; 13 nucleotides line up with TRBD2. Germline V gene lookup returns CDR1 GTSNPN and CDR2 SVGIG (reference sequence). The J segment lost 5 bases and the V segment lost 7 bases, leaving 11 bases of the junction unmatched. There are 15 residues in the CDR3. CDR3 nucleotide sequence: TGTGCCTCCGCCCCCCCAGGACTAGCGGGAGACGAGCAGTACTTC. This codes for CASAPPGLAGDEQYF.

This chain uses TRBV19 with TRBJ1-5; no definite D call. The CDR3 is 13 amino acids. Trimming pared 3 bases from V and 4 bases from J, leaving 7 bases between. The germline V gene encodes CDR1 LNHDA and CDR2 SQIVND (reference sequence). The CDR3 here is CASSMNKNQPQHF. The CDR3 coding sequence is TGTGCCAGTAGTATGAACAAAAATCAGCCCCAGCATTTT.

The rearrangement uses TRBV28 and TRBJ1-2; 10 bases align to TRBD1. Germline CDR1 MDHEN, CDR2 SYDVKM. The CDR3 contains 15 residues. The junction had 6 bases not matched to a gene; V was cut back by 6 bases and J by 2 bases. CDR3 sequence reads: CASREPGQGNYGYTF. The CDR3 DNA follows: TGTGCCAGCAGGGAACCGGGACAGGGGAACTATGGCTACACCTTC.